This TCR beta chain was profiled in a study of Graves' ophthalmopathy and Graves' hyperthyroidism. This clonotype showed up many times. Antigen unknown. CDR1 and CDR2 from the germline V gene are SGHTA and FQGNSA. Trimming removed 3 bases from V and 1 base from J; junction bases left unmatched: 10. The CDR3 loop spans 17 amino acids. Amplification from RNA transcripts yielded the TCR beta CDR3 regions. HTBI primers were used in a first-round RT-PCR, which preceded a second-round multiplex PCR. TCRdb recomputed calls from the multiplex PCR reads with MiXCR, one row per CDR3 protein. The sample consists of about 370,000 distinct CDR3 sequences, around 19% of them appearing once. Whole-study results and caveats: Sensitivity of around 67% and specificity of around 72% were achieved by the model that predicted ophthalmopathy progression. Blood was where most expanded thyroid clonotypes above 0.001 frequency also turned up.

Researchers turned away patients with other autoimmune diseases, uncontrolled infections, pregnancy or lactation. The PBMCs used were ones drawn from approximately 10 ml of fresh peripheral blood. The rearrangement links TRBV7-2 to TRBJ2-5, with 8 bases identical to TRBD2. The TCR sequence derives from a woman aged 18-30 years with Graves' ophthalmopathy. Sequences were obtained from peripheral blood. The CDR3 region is CASSFLRIRGGQETQYF. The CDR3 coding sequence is TGTGCCAGCAGCTTTTTACGTATCCGGGGGGGCCAAGAGACCCAGTACTTC.